Detailed here is one T cell receptor beta chain. Its specificity is not known. Method: immunoSEQ multiplex PCR; TCRdb's copy keeps in-frame clones and lacks some. This table holds 55,000 to 75,000 clones, 75% to 90% found once. This entry belongs to a study of T cell responses to AZD1222 COVID-19 vaccine. General study findings and limits: CD4 TCRs linked to vaccination spanned spike, dominating at 160-218 and 743-854. Repertoire sampling happened only post peak T cell response. Recipients of two AZD1222 doses showed rising Spike-specific TCR breadth and depth. Donors, mostly white British, included more females; clonal diversity was possibly underestimated.

Trimming left V 4 bases short and J 7 bases short, with 14 bases between. Germline CDR1 reads MNHEY; CDR2 reads SMNVEV (reference sequence). The CDR3 totals 15 residues. The TCR was taken from an adult in good health. This sequence joins TRBV27 and TRBJ1-6; D is perhaps TRBD1 (5 bases). Sequenced material: peripheral blood, taken on day 0 of AZD1222 vaccination. CDR3 loop: CASSSWVGLNSPLHF. The CDR3, as DNA: TGTGCCAGCAGTTCCTGGGTGGGACTAAATTCACCCCTCCACTTT.